The entry that follows covers one T cell receptor (beta chain) sequence. No cognate antigen has been identified for it. Nothing much larger sits one base from this clone, and base qualities are not available. The data stem from a study of shared clonotypes between healthy human individuals (dated by TCRdb to 2020 to 2022). Notes on the research overall: Three men and a couple of women, aged 18 to 49 years, made up the cohort. Per donor, three plates each were used for CD4 naive and CD4 memory, two for CD8 naive, and one for CD8 memory. Blood TCR repertoires of five healthy adults were deeply sequenced to estimate repertoire size and the extent of clonotype sharing between individuals. Different laboratories and diverse techniques were used to prepare libraries and sequence TCR repertoires, to increase sequencing depth and limit assay-specific biases. Each donor's leukapheresis produced roughly between roughly 0.85 and 9.5 billion PBMCs. Results the study describes overall, beyond this receptor: Larger estimated clonotype richness was generally found for naive subsets than for memory subsets. Sampling was restricted to blood, and TCR repertoires in tissue are likely to differ from TCR repertoires in blood. Because the study included a small number of donors, the genetic and exposure-history diversity represented was limited. Clonotypes shared by all four sorted-subset donors showed higher generation probabilities than non-shared clonotypes. Sharing across a handful of donors was observed for approximately 5% of naive CD4, under 4% of naive CD8, 2% to 2.5% of memory CD4, and around 0.4% of memory CD8 clonotypes. Pairwise subsampling led to the expectation that sequencing depth would affect the degree of clonotype sharing among donors. Incomplete sequencing was indicated by rarefaction of sorted-subset datasets, despite the large sequencing depth.

TCR CDR3 regions were amplified from genomic DNA by multiplex PCR using the deep immunoSEQ assay. Genomic DNA extracted from each cell subset was distributed evenly over all wells of several immunoSEQ 96-well plates, and each plate served as one replicate. For sorted subsets, about 220 ng of genomic DNA, equivalent to some 30,000 T cell genomes, went into each replicate PCR. The purified libraries were quantified using a Qubit 3.0 fluorometer, sized with a Bioanalyzer 2100, and then quantified again using the KAPA Library Quantification kit. Each immunoSEQ 96-well plate was sequenced on its own single-read 150-cycle Illumina NextSeq 550 flow cell. The source study handled its data this way. The immunoSEQ output contained only junctional sequences without quality scores, so filtering could not match that applied to full-length reads. To assign V/J genes and CDR3, sequences were annotated using PyIR, a Python wrapper for IgBLAST v1.9, with IMGT germline references. Reads were removed for weak V/J assignments (E-value above 1e-6), missing CDR3, stop codons, out-of-frame junctions, or ambiguous translated residues. V3J clonotypes were defined as sequences sharing an identical inferred V gene, J gene, and CDR3 amino acid sequence. To compute the percentage overlap between repertoires, the number of shared unique clonotypes was divided by the size of the smaller repertoire. RTK rarefaction, the Chao1 estimator, and Recon v2.1 estimates of unobserved clonotypes were used to assess repertoire richness. For all TCRbeta clonotypes obtained by the gDNA method from several donors, generation probabilities were computed with OLGA. Entries here come from immuneACCESS through TCRdb and include only in-frame sequences with V and J called. Some clones fail to appear in such tables; in the studies checked, an unresolved V gene covers under half of the shortfall, and the cause of the remainder is unknown. The V and J calls and clone size are taken from that table; D and trimming were inferred from the DNA. The sample profile shows about a million clones; 70% to 85% of them were found once. The leading ten clones occupy more than 0.85% of the sample.

CDR1 and CDR2 are read off the germline V gene (reference sequence) as SEHNR and FQNEAQ. The CDR3 runs 14 amino acids, cysteine and phenylalanine included. Of the read, only the CDR3 DNA is kept; its 42 bases are in frame from base 1. V was cut back by 5 bases and J by 5 bases, leaving a gap of 15 bases between them. The donors were healthy, HIV-negative adults who had no recently reported acute infections or vaccinations. Only Caucasian adults living in Nashville, Tennessee, USA were represented among the donors. Magnetic negative selection was used to enrich CD4+ T cells, after which naive cells were positively selected on CD45RA and the negative fraction became the memory subset. Blood was obtained by leukapheresis, after which PBMCs were separated by Ficoll-Histopaque density gradient centrifugation and cryopreserved in liquid nitrogen vapor phase. Analytical flow cytometry was used to check the purity and quantity of every magnetically sorted T cell population. Genomic DNA was isolated from each sorted fraction and quantified by UV absorbance on a Nanodrop 2000c.

The rearranged segments are TRBV7-9 and TRBJ1-2, with the D segment identity uncertain. The TCR was taken from a man younger than 35 in good health. Some clones in this sample may be carry-over from other donors' samples. Source material: memory CD4+ T cells from PBMCs. Explained via the paper, the cell subset or site label denotes: CD45RA-negative fraction. The CDR3 region reads CASSRPQDRYGYTF. The nucleotides read TGTGCCAGCAGCCGCCCGCAGGATCGGTATGGCTACACCTTC.